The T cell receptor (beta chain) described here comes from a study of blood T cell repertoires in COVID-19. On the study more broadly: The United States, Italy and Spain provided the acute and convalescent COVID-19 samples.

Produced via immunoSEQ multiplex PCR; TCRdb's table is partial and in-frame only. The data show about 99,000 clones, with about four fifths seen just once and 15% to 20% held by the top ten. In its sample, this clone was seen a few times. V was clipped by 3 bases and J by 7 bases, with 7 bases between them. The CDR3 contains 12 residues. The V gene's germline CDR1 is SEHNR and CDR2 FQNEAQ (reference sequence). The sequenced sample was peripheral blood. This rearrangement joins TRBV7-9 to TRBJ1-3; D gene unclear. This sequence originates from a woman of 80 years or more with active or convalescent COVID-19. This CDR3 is CASSFGENTIYF. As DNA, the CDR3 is TGTGCCAGCAGCTTTGGGGAGAACACCATATATTTT.